A single sample is the source of the 22 T cell receptor beta chains below, sequenced in a study of beta chain features in type 1 diabetes. cDNA synthesis used the whole RNA isolate, giving expressed TCRB sequences. Sequencing used immunoSEQ multiplex PCR; TCRdb keeps in-frame clones, though not all of them. The table has fewer than 650,000 clones, 15% to 18% seen once; the top ten hold about 0.093%. The sequencing input was naive CD4+ T cells from blood. These receptor sequences come from a man younger than 35 in good health.

The chain uses TRBV5-1 and TRBJ2-7; TRBD1 matches 8 bases. V lost 1 base to trimming and J lost 3 bases; unmatched junction nucleotides: 12. This CDR3 is built from 17 residues. The germline V gene has CDR1 SGHRS and CDR2 YFSETQ. This CDR3 is CASSLRTGIAGNYEQYF. The CDR3 coding sequence is TGCGCCAGCAGCTTGAGGACAGGGATAGCAGGAAACTACGAGCAGTACTTC. Supplemented by reference TRBV5-1 and TRBJ2-7, the full variable domain reads KAGVTQTPRYLIKTRGQQVTLSCSPISGHRSVSWYQQTPGQGLQFLFEYFSETQRNKGNFPGRFSGRQFSNSRSEMNVSTLELGDSALYLCASSLRTGIAGNYEQYFGPGTRLTVT.

This chain connects TRBV7-9 to TRBJ2-7, with unresolved D. Germline V CDR1 and CDR2: SEHNR, FQNEAQ (reference sequence). The CDR3 spans 12 residues. Trimming stripped 3 bases from V and 5 bases from J, with 8 bases between. CDR3 region: CASSFTRDEQYF. DNA of the CDR3: TGTGCCAGCAGCTTCACCCGTGACGAGCAGTACTTC.

The V and J genes are TRBV21-1 and TRBJ2-2; the table's D gene call, TRBD1, was not cross checked with the DNA. TRBV21-1 is reported as a pseudogene. CDR3 size: 12 residues. CDR3 coding DNA: TGTGCCAGCAAACCAGTATCCGGGGAGCTGTTTTTT. Protein: CASKPVSGELFF.

Concerning this clone itself: Other nucleotide sequences from this sample produce the same CDR3. The rearrangement joins TRBV11-2 to TRBJ2-7; D is ambiguous. CDR3 length: 11 amino acids. In germline, CDR1 is SGHAT, CDR2 FQNNGV. V lost 5 bases and J lost 3, with 5 bases in between. Here the CDR3 reads CASSPHYEQYF. The DNA for the CDR3 is TGTGCCAGCAGCCCCCACTACGAGCAGTACTTC.

This clone showed up just a few times. The V call is TRBV5-6, the J call TRBJ2-2, with 9 bases lining up with TRBD1. The CDR3 is 14 residues long. V shed 4 bases, J shed 3 bases, and the junction held 1 base outside the gene matches. Germline V gene data show CDR1 as SGHDT and CDR2 as YYEEEE. This CDR3 reads CASSRTGDTGELFF. The DNA for the CDR3 is TGTGCCAGCAGCCGGACAGGGGACACCGGGGAGCTGTTTTTT.

This clone was counted a single time. The genes are TRBV28 and TRBJ2-2; D unclear. The CDR3 spans 11 residues. V lost 7 bases to trimming and J lost 3 bases, with 3 bases between them. The germline V gene has CDR1 MDHEN and CDR2 SYDVKM. The CDR3 region has the DNA TGTGCCAGCACCGACACCGGGGAGCTGTTTTTT. Encoded protein: CASTDTGELFF. Together with reference TRBV28 and TRBJ2-2, the CDR3 gives the full variable domain: DVKVTQSSRYLVKRTGEKVFLECVQDMDHENMFWYRQDPGLGLRLIYFSYDVKMKEKGDIPEGYSVSREKKERFSLILESASTNQTSMYLCASTDTGELFFGEGSRLTVL.

J is TRBJ1-3 and V is TRBV5-6, with 8 positions matching TRBD1. The germline V gene has CDR1 SGHDT and CDR2 YYEEEE. V shed 4 bases and J 5 bases; nucleotides not matched to a gene: 8. The CDR3 is made up of 15 amino acids. Here the CDR3 reads CASSPWGQARNTIYF. CDR3 sequence (DNA): TGTGCCAGCAGCCCATGGGGACAGGCGCGAAACACCATATATTTT. The whole variable domain, filled in from reference TRBV5-6 and TRBJ1-3, reads DAGVTQSPTHLIKTRGQQVTLRCSPKSGHDTVSWYQQALGQGPQFIFQYYEEEERQRGNFPDRFSGHQFPNYSSELNVNALLLGDSALYLCASSPWGQARNTIYFGEGSWLTVV.

The chain uses TRBV14 and TRBJ1-1; 7 nucleotides match TRBD1. V was clipped by 5 bases and J by 4 bases; unmatched bases: 4. CDR3 length: 13 amino acids. Per the germline V gene, CDR1 is SGHDN and CDR2 is FVKESK. The CDR3 loop reads CASSNSGGTEAFF. The DNA of the CDR3 is TGTGCCAGCAGCAACTCAGGGGGCACTGAAGCTTTCTTT.

There are a few counts of this clone. V gene TRBV4-2 combines with J gene TRBJ2-7; 12 bases align to TRBD2. Per germline, CDR1 LGHNA and CDR2 YNFKEQ. V dropped 4 bases and J dropped 8; count of bases not matched to a gene: 9. This CDR3 region has 15 residues. The CDR3, as DNA: TGTGCCAGCAGCCCCCGGGAGACTAGCGGGAGCAAGCAGTACTTC. Its translation is CASSPRETSGSKQYF.

This clone has only a few counts. V is TRBV11-1 and J is TRBJ2-3; D perhaps matches TRBD2 (7 bases). In germline, CDR1 is SGHAT, CDR2 FQDESV (reference sequence). This CDR3 has 17 residues. V was trimmed by 5 bases and J by 0 bases, leaving 18 bases between them. The CDR3, as DNA: TGTGCCAGCAGCCCCCCCATTGGCGGGGGCAGCACAGATACGCAGTATTTT. The encoded protein is CASSPPIGGGSTDTQYF. The variable domain in full, completed from reference TRBV11-1 and TRBJ2-3, reads EAEVAQSPRYKITEKSQAVAFWCDPISGHATLYWYRQILGQGPELLVQFQDESVVDDSQLPKDRFSAERLKGVDSTLKIQPAELGDSAMYLCASSPPIGGGSTDTQYFGPGTRLTVL.

This chain uses TRBV20-1 with TRBJ2-3; D unclear. Trimming removed 6 bases from V and 5 bases from J, with 6 bases in between. Germline V CDR1 and CDR2: DFQATT, SNEGSKA (reference sequence). CDR3 length: 10 residues. The CDR3: CSAVRDTQYF. The CDR3 coding sequence is TGCAGTGCCGTTAGAGATACGCAGTATTTT.

A note on this clone: Other DNA sequences in this sample translate to the same CDR3. This chain joins TRBV5-1 and TRBJ2-5, with TRBD1 matching over 9 bases. V lost 4 bases to trimming and J lost 5 bases; unmatched junction nucleotides: 3. The CDR3 loop spans 13 amino acids. Per germline, CDR1 SGHRS and CDR2 YFSETQ. The CDR3 region has the DNA TGCGCCAGCAGCCTGGGACAGGGCGAGACCCAGTACTTC. Residues: CASSLGQGETQYF.

This clone was observed a few times. This chain joins TRBV2 and TRBJ1-5, with D unresolved. This CDR3 spans 12 amino acids. Germline loops: CDR1 SNHLY, CDR2 FYNNEI. V lost 4 bases and J 7 bases, leaving 8 bases between the germline ends. CDR3 residues: CASSVNLQPQHF. The CDR3 bases are TGTGCCAGCAGTGTAAATCTCCAGCCCCAGCATTTT.

The chain uses TRBV5-6 and TRBJ1-1; possible D gene TRBD1, 6 bases. Germline loops: CDR1 SGHDT, CDR2 YYEEEE. The CDR3 has 16 residues. Trimming stripped 2 bases from V and 4 bases from J, with 18 bases between. The CDR3 nucleotides are TGTGCCAGCAGCTTAAGGGGGGCTCCCTTGCCCACTGAAGCTTTCTTT. Translated: CASSLRGAPLPTEAFF.

The V and J genes are TRBV2 and TRBJ2-6, with no clear D. V shed 6 bases and J shed 1 base, with 10 bases lying between them. The length of the CDR3 is 15 residues. Germline loops: CDR1 SNHLY, CDR2 FYNNEI. This CDR3 reads CASSVQWSGANVLTF. Here the CDR3 DNA reads TGTGCCAGCAGCGTCCAGTGGTCTGGGGCCAACGTCCTGACTTTC.

The gene calls are TRBV23-1 and TRBJ2-1; D is perhaps TRBD1 (5 bases). TRBV23-1 is flagged as an ORF with uncertain function. This CDR3 contains 13 residues. The V end lost 2 bases, the J end lost 9 bases, and 11 bases lay between the germline ends. The DNA of the CDR3 is TGCGCCAGCAGTCAACTCCCAGGGTGTGAGCAGTTCTTC. Residues: CASSQLPGCEQFF.

The chain couples TRBV4-3 to TRBJ1-1; 11 positions match TRBD1. With 1 base clipped from V and 3 bases from J, the junction kept 4 bases outside the gene matches. Germline V gene lookup returns CDR1 LGHNA and CDR2 YSLEER. The CDR3 contains 16 residues. CDR3 residues: CASSQGTGGADTEAFF. The CDR3 DNA follows: TGCGCCAGCAGCCAAGGGACAGGGGGCGCCGACACTGAAGCTTTCTTT.

This clone was seen more than once but under ten times. This rearrangement joins TRBV27 to TRBJ1-5, with D hard to call. Trimming left V 7 bases short and J 7 bases short, with 14 bases between. The germline CDR1 and CDR2 sequences are MNHEY and SMNVEV (reference sequence). The CDR3 runs to 13 residues. The CDR3 DNA follows: TGTGCCAGCAAGGGAGCGGCAGGACAGCCCCAGCATTTT. It codes for CASKGAAGQPQHF.

CDR3 amino acids: CASSQDSKVAEYEQYF. The CDR3, as DNA: TGCGCCAGCAGCCAAGATAGTAAAGTGGCTGAATACGAGCAGTACTTC. The rearrangement joins TRBV4-3 to TRBJ2-7; no reliable D call. This CDR3 region has 16 residues. The V gene lost 0 bases and the J gene lost 4 bases, with 16 bases spanning the gap. Per germline, CDR1 LGHNA and CDR2 YSLEER.

The chain is built from TRBV5-6 and TRBJ2-7, with D possibly matching TRBD1 (6 bases). This CDR3 has 15 amino acids. Per the germline V gene, CDR1 is SGHDT and CDR2 is YYEEEE. The V and J ends lost 4 bases and 0 bases respectively, with 14 bases between them. CDR3 sequence reads: CASSATGIISYEQYF. CDR3 nucleotides: TGTGCCAGCAGCGCGACAGGAATAATCTCCTACGAGCAGTACTTC.

V is TRBV7-9 and J is TRBJ2-1; D ambiguous. V dropped 0 bases and J dropped 0 bases, with 6 bases sitting between them. Germline CDR1 and CDR2: SEHNR and FQNEAQ (reference sequence). The CDR3 totals 15 residues. CDR3 sequence reads: CASSLAGSSYNEQFF. In DNA, the CDR3 is TGTGCCAGCAGCTTAGCGGGTAGCTCCTACAATGAGCAGTTCTTC.

This clone was seen a handful of times. V usage is TRBV16 and J usage is TRBJ1-2; D gene uncertain. The germline gives CDR1 KGHSY, CDR2 FQNENV. CDR3 size: 14 residues. V shed 1 base and J shed 7 bases, with 13 bases lying between them. CDR3 protein: CASSQYTAPGGYTF. The CDR3 coding sequence is TGTGCCAGCAGCCAATACACGGCTCCTGGTGGCTACACCTTC.